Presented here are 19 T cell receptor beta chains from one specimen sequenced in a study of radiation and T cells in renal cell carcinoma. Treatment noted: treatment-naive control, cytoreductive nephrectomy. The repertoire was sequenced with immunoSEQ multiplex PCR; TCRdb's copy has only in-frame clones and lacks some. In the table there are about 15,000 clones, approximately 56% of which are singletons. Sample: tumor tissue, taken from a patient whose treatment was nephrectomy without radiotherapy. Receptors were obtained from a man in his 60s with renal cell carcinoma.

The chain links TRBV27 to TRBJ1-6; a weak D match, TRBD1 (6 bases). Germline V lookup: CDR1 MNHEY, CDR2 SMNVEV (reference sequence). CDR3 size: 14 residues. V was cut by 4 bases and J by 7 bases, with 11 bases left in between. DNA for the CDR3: TGTGCCAGCAGTTACAGGGAGAGGAATTCACCCCTCCACTTT. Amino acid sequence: CASSYRERNSPLHF.

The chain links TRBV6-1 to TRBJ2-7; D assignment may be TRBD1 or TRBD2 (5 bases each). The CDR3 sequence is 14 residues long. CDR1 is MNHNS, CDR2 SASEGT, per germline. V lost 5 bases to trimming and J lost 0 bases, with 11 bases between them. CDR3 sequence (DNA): TGTGCCAGCAGTTGGGGGTTGAGCTCCTACGAGCAGTACTTC. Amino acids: CASSWGLSSYEQYF.

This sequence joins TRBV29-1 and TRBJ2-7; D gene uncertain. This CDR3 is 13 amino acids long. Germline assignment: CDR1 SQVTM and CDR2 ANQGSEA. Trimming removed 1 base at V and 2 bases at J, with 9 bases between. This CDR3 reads CSVEVGAAYEQYF. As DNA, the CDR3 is TGCAGCGTTGAAGTAGGAGCCGCCTACGAGCAGTACTTC.

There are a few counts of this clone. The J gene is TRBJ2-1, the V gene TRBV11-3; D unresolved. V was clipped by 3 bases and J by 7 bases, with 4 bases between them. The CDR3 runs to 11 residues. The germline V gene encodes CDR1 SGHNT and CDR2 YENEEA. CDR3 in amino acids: CASSLGNEQFF. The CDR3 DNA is TGTGCCAGCAGCTTGGGGAATGAGCAGTTCTTC.

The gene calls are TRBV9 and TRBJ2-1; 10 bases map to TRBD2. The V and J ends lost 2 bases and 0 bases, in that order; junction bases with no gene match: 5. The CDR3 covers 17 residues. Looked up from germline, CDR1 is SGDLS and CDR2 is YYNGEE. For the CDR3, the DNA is TGTGCCAGCAGCGTCCGTAGCGGGAGGAGCTCCTACAATGAGCAGTTCTTC. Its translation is CASSVRSGRSSYNEQFF.

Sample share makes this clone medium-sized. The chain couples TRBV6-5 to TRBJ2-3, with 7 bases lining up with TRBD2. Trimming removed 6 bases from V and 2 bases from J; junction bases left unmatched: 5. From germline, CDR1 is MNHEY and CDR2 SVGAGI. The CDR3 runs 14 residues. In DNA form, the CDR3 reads TGTGCCAGCAGGGCGGGGGACTTCACAGATACGCAGTATTTT. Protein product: CASRAGDFTDTQYF.

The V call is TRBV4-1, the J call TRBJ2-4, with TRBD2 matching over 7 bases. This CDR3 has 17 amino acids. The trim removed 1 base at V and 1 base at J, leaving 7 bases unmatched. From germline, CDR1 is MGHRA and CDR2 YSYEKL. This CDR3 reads CASSQVGLREAKNIQYF. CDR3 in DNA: TGCGCCAGCAGCCAAGTTGGGTTGCGGGAGGCCAAAAACATTCAGTACTTC.

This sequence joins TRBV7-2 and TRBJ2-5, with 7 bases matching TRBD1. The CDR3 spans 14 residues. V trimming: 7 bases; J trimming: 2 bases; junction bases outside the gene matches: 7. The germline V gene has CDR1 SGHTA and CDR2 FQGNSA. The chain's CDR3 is CASTLGQQQETQYF. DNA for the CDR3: TGTGCCAGCACTCTGGGACAGCAACAAGAGACCCAGTACTTC.

The CDR3 DNA reads as TGTGCCAGCAGTCGGACCTTCAGGGATGCGAGCTATGGCTACACCTTC. This translates into CASSRTFRDASYGYTF. The rearrangement uses TRBV2 and TRBJ1-2; D might be TRBD1 (5 bases). CDR3 length: 16 amino acids. V lost 5 bases and J 4 bases, leaving 20 bases between the germline ends. Germline CDR1 is SNHLY and CDR2 is FYNNEI.

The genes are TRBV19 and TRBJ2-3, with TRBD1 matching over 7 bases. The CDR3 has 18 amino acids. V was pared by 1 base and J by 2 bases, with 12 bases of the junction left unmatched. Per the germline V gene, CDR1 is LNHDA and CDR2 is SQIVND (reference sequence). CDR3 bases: TGTGCCAGTAGTATAGTAGAGGGGACAGAGATCCCCACAGATACGCAGTATTTT. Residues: CASSIVEGTEIPTDTQYF.

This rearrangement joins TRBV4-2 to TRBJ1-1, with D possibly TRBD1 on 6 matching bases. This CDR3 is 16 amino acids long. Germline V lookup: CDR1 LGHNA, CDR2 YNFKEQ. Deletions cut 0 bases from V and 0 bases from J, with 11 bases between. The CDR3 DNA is TGTGCCAGCAGCCAAGATAGGGGGGGAATGAACACTGAAGCTTTCTTT. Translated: CASSQDRGGMNTEAFF.

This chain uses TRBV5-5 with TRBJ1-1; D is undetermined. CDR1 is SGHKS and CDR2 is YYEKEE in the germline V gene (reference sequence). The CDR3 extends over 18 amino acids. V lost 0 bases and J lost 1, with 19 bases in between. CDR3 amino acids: CASSLGRVLREQNTEAFF. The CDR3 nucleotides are TGTGCCAGCAGCTTGGGAAGGGTTTTACGAGAACAGAACACTGAAGCTTTCTTT. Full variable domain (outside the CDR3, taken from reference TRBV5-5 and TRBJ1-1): DAGVTQSPTHLIKTRGQQVTLRCSPISGHKSVSWYQQVLGQGPQFIFQYYEKEERGRGNFPDRFSARQFPNYSSELNVNALLLGDSALYLCASSLGRVLREQNTEAFFGQGTRLTVV.

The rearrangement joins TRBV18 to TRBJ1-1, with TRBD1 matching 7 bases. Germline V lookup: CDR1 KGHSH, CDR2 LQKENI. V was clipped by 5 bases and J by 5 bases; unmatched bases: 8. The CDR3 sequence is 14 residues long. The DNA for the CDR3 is TGTGCCAGCTCATCGGGACAGCGAGGGACTGAAGCTTTCTTT. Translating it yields CASSSGQRGTEAFF.

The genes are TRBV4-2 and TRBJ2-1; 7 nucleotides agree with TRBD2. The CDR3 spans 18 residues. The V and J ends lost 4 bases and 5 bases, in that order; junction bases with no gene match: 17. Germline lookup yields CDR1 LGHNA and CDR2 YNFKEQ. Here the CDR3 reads CASSRERSGSGDHNEQFF. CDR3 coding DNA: TGTGCCAGCAGCCGAGAGAGATCCGGGAGCGGGGACCACAATGAGCAGTTCTTC.

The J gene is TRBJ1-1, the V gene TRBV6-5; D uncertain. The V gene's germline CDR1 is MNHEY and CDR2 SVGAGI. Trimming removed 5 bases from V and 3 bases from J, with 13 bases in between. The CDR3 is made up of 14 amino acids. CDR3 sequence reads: CASSQFSPDTEAFF. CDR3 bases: TGTGCCAGCAGTCAATTTAGTCCAGACACTGAAGCTTTCTTT.

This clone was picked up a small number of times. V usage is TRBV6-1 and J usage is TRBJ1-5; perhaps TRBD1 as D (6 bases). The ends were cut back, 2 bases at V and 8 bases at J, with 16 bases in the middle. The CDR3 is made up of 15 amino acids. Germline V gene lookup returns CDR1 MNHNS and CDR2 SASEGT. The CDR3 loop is CASSEFEGEVEPQHF. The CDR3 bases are TGTGCCAGCAGTGAATTCGAGGGGGAGGTGGAGCCCCAGCATTTT.

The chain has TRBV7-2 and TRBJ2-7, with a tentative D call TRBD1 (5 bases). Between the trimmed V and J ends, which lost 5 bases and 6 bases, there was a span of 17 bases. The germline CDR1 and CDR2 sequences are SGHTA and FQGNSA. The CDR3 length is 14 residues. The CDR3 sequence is CASSQYTVRGEQYF. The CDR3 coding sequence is TGTGCCAGCAGCCAGTACACCGTTAGGGGCGAGCAGTACTTC.

Here the CDR3 reads CASSPGGAQGQPQHF. The DNA for the CDR3 is TGTGCCAGCTCACCGGGAGGGGCCCAGGGGCAGCCCCAGCATTTT. The chain joins TRBV18 to TRBJ1-5; D is perhaps TRBD1 (6 bases). The germline V gene has CDR1 KGHSH and CDR2 LQKENI. This CDR3 is 15 amino acids long. V was cut by 3 bases and J by 7 bases, with 16 bases left in between.

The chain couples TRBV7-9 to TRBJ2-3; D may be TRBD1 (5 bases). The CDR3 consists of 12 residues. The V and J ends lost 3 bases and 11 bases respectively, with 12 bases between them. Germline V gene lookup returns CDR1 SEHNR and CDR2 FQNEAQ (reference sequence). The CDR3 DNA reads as TGTGCCAGCAGCTTCAGGGAAAGGAGGCAGTATTTT. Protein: CASSFRERRQYF. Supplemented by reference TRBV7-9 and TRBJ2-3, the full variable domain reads DTGVSQNPRHKITKRGQNVTFRCDPISEHNRLYWYRQTLGQGPEFLTYFQNEAQLEKSRLLSDRFSAERPKGSFSTLEIQRTEQGDSAMYLCASSFRERRQYFGPGTRLTVL.